This T cell receptor (beta chain) was recorded in a study of blood T cell repertoires in COVID-19. Study information: PBMCs, B-cell-depleted T cells, or T cells were the source of the cDNA or gDNA that made up the material.

Clones were sequenced by immunoSEQ multiplex PCR, and TCRdb holds only the in-frame ones, with some missing. This table holds some 200,000 clones, 81% found once. The CDR3 is made up of 16 amino acids. The ends lost 0 bases at V and 9 bases at J; junction bases unmatched: 10. Germline V gives CDR1 LGHNA, CDR2 YNFKEQ. The chain couples TRBV4-2 to TRBJ2-3, with 9 bases identical to TRBD2. Material for sequencing was PBMCs or T cells enriched from blood (not recorded which). The TCR was taken from a woman between 50 and 59 years old with acute COVID-19. The CDR3 nucleotides are TGTGCCAGCAGCCAAGATCTTGGCGGGGGGGCCCTAACGCAGTATTTT. Its translation is CASSQDLGGGALTQYF.